The rows below give T cell receptor beta chains drawn from one sample of a study of T cell responses to AZD1222 COVID-19 vaccine. TCRdb keeps only in-frame clones here, not all; method: immunoSEQ multiplex PCR. Among approximately 170,000 clones listed, about 91% were seen once. The specimen was peripheral blood, collected 28 days after the second AZD1222 dose. The receptors shown here come from an adult who received the AZD1222 COVID-19 vaccine. Both conserved end residues are part of each CDR3. Each record gives: J gene, D gene, V gene, clone size, CDR3 protein, CDR3 DNA. A D gene is named only where the DNA matches it firmly. Size is omitted from some rows. Given values are once, few, many or a class for expanded clones.

TRBJ1-3 NA TRBV6-5 NA CASSYSWRQGNTIYF TGTGCCAGCAGTTACTCTTGGCGACAGGGAAACACCATATATTTT
TRBJ2-1 NA TRBV16 NA CASSQSVAYNEQFF TGTGCCAGCAGCCAATCAGTCGCTTACAATGAGCAGTTCTTC
TRBJ1-2 NA TRBV7-8 once CASSLRQDPNYGYTF TGTGCCAGCAGCTTACGACAGGACCCTAACTATGGCTACACCTTC
TRBJ1-5 NA TRBV12-2 NA CASRPTGDNSNQPQHF TGTGCAAGTCGACCGACAGGGGATAATAGCAATCAGCCCCAGCATTTT
TRBJ1-1 TRBD1 TRBV30 NA CAWRGDRESYEAFF TGTGCCTGGAGAGGGGACAGGGAGAGTTATGAAGCTTTCTTT
TRBJ2-1 NA TRBV5-1 NA CASSRSGVALNEQFF TGCGCCAGCAGCCGCTCAGGGGTAGCCCTCAATGAGCAGTTCTTC
TRBJ2-7 NA TRBV19 NA CASSRGEGPYEQYF TGTGCCAGTAGTAGGGGAGAGGGCCCCTACGAGCAGTACTTC
TRBJ2-2 NA TRBV6-1 NA CASRARTGELFF TGTGCCAGCAGAGCGCGCACCGGGGAGCTGTTTTTT
TRBJ1-2 TRBD1 TRBV4-1 NA CASSHADREVYGYTF TGCGCCAGCAGCCACGCCGACAGGGAGGTCTATGGCTACACCTTC
TRBJ2-2 NA TRBV6-5 NA CASTPDTGELFF TGTGCCAGCACCCCCGACACCGGGGAGCTGTTTTTT
TRBJ1-2 NA TRBV12-3/TRBV12-4 once CASGGVRVNGYTF TGTGCCAGCGGGGGGGTCAGGGTCAATGGCTACACCTTC
TRBJ1-1 TRBD1 TRBV5-1 NA CASSLSGGNTEAFF TGCGCCAGCAGCTTGTCAGGGGGCAACACTGAAGCTTTCTTT
TRBJ2-2 TRBD2 TRBV10-1 NA CASSWGGSGTGELFF TGCGCCAGCAGCTGGGGAGGGTCTGGCACCGGGGAGCTGTTTTTT
TRBJ2-3 TRBD1 TRBV10-1 once CANTGQGTDTQYF TGCGCCAATACCGGACAGGGAACAGATACGCAGTATTTT
TRBJ2-4 NA TRBV5-4 NA CASSPDPGDIQYF TGTGCCAGCAGCCCTGATCCCGGGGACATTCAGTACTTC
TRBJ2-3 TRBD2 TRBV7-9 NA CASSRTSGAQGDTQYF TGTGCCAGCAGCCGGACTAGCGGGGCCCAGGGAGATACGCAGTATTTT
TRBJ1-2 TRBD1 TRBV29-1 once CSVYYREGATF TGCAGCGTTTACTACAGGGAGGGGGCCACCTTC
TRBJ2-1 TRBD1 TRBV6-5 NA CASRTGGTDNEQFF TGTGCCAGCAGAACAGGGGGTACGGACAATGAGCAGTTCTTC
TRBJ1-6 TRBD1 TRBV7-9 NA CASSESRDRGYSPLHF TGTGCCAGCAGCGAGTCCCGGGACAGGGGATATTCACCCCTCCACTTT
TRBJ2-5 TRBD1 TRBV9 NA CASSVGDREIETQYF TGTGCCAGCAGCGTAGGGGACAGGGAGATCGAGACCCAGTACTTC